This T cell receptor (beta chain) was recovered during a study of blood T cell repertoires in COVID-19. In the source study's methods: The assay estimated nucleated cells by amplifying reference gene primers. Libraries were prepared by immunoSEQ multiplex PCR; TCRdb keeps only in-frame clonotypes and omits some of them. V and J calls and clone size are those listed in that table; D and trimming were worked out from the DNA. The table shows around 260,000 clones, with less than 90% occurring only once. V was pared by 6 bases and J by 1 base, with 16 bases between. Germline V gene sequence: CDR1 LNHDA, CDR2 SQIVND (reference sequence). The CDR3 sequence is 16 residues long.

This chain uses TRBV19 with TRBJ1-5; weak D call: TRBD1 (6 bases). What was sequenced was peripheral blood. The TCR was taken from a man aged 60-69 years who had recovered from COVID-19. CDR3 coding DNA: TGTGCCAGTAGCGATCACAGGGTTCAGAGCAATCAGCCCCAGCATTTT. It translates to CASSDHRVQSNQPQHF.